These 11 T cell receptor beta chains originate from one sample sequenced in a study of T cell responses to AZD1222 COVID-19 vaccine. Sequenced by immunoSEQ multiplex PCR; TCRdb stores in-frame clones only, minus some. The data hold about 130,000 clones, with over 85% observed a single time. The sample was peripheral blood, taken on day 0 of AZD1222 vaccination. Receptors were obtained from an adult in good health.

DNA of the CDR3: TGTGCCAGCAGCCCCCTCGCGGCCAACTATGGCTACACCTTC. Translating gives CASSPLAANYGYTF. The chain uses TRBV11-2 and TRBJ1-2; the D is unclear. Germline V gene data show CDR1 as SGHAT and CDR2 as FQNNGV. CDR3 length: 14 residues. V lost 5 bases and J lost 2, with 12 bases in between.

This chain links TRBV9 with TRBJ2-2; D call uncertain. V lost 3 bases and J lost 8, with 17 bases in between. Germline CDR1 SGDLS, CDR2 YYNGEE. This CDR3 region has 15 residues. CDR3 sequence reads: CASSAPSFGVGELFF. Here the CDR3 DNA reads TGTGCCAGCAGCGCCCCAAGTTTTGGCGTGGGGGAGCTGTTTTTT.

As for this clone: The DNA is omitted, as the CDR3 cannot be located on it reliably, and the CDR3 follows TCRdb's listing. The V call is TRBV27, the J call TRBJ2-7; the DNA was not used to check the table's D call, TRBD1. The CDR3 has 14 residues if both end residues are counted. Germline CDR1 MNHEY, CDR2 SMNVEV (reference sequence). CDR3: CASSFFGQDYEQYF.

The chain uses TRBV7-3 and TRBJ2-1; 11 positions match TRBD2. Germline assignment: CDR1 SGHTA and CDR2 FQGTGA. The CDR3 totals 13 residues. V dropped 5 bases and J dropped 8; count of bases not matched to a gene: 2. The CDR3 spells CASSHSGRDEQFF. CDR3 nucleotide sequence: TGTGCCAGCAGCCATAGCGGGAGGGATGAGCAGTTCTTC.

The chain couples TRBV15 to TRBJ1-2; the match to TRBD1 covers 7 bases. Germline V gene lookup returns CDR1 LNHNV and CDR2 YYDKDF (reference sequence). The CDR3 contains 14 residues. J lost 6 bases, V lost 2 bases, and 6 bases had no gene match. The CDR3 reads CATSRPTGSNGYTF. Here the CDR3 DNA reads TGTGCCACCAGCAGACCGACAGGGTCCAATGGCTACACCTTC.

The count of this clone is one. V usage is TRBV28 and J usage is TRBJ1-2; TRBD1 is a possible D gene (6 bases). The V gene's germline CDR1 is MDHEN and CDR2 SYDVKM. Trimming pared 7 bases from V and 10 bases from J, leaving 16 bases between. CDR3 size: 12 residues. Here the CDR3 reads CASTTGSAPYTF. The CDR3 DNA reads as TGTGCCAGCACAACAGGGAGCGCGCCCTACACCTTC.

The rearrangement uses TRBV3-1 (or the pseudogene TRBV3-2) and TRBJ1-1; D ambiguous. V dropped 6 bases and J dropped 1 base, with 12 bases sitting between them. This CDR3 contains 14 residues. Germline V gene data show CDR1 as LGHDT and CDR2 as YNNKEL (reference sequence). Written as DNA, the CDR3 is TGTGCCAGCAGTCGCTATCCAGCGAACACTGAAGCTTTCTTT. Its protein is CASSRYPANTEAFF.

The CDR3 DNA is TGTGCCATCTCGGGGAGCGAGTATGGCTACACCTTC. Protein product: CAISGSEYGYTF. The genes are TRBV10-3 and TRBJ1-2, with D unresolved. This CDR3 has 12 residues. Germline CDR1 reads ENHRY; CDR2 reads SYGVKD. The V end lost 8 bases, the J end lost 5 bases, and 12 bases lay between the germline ends.

This chain links TRBV5-1 with TRBJ2-1, with D unresolved. V gave up 4 bases and J gave up 3 bases, with 5 bases separating them. This CDR3 contains 12 residues. Germline V gene data show CDR1 as SGHRS and CDR2 as YFSETQ. CDR3 nucleotides: TGCGCCAGCAGCCGGCTCTACAATGAGCAGTTCTTC. Its translation is CASSRLYNEQFF.

The chain's CDR3 is CSVGQGIYEQYF. DNA for the CDR3: TGCAGCGTTGGACAGGGGATCTACGAGCAGTACTTC. The rearrangement uses TRBV29-1 and TRBJ2-7; TRBD1 aligns across 8 bases. There are 12 residues in the CDR3. In germline, CDR1 is SQVTM, CDR2 ANQGSEA. Unmatched junction bases numbered 2, after V lost 4 bases and J lost 3 bases.

The chain uses TRBV30 and TRBJ1-3; D is possibly TRBD1 (5 bases). Germline loops: CDR1 GTSNPN, CDR2 SVGIG (reference sequence). CDR3 length: 13 residues. V was clipped by 0 bases and J by 8 bases, with 11 bases between them. CDR3 loop: CAWSVRRGDTIYF. In DNA, the CDR3 is TGTGCCTGGAGTGTGCGTCGGGGGGACACCATATATTTT.